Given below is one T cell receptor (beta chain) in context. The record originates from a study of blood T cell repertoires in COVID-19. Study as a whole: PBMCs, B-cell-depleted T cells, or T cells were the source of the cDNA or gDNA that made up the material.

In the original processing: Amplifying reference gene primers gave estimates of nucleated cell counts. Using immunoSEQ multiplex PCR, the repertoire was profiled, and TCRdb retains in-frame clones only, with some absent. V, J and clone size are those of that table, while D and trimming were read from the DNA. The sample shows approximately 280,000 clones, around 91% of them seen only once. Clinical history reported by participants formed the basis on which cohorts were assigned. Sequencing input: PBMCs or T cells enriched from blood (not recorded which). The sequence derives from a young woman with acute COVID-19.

DNA for the CDR3: TGTGCCACCACCGGCGGGACTAGCGGGATGCATGAGCAGTTCTTC. Translated: CATTGGTSGMHEQFF. The chain links TRBV6-5 to TRBJ2-1; 13 bases agree with TRBD2. J was trimmed by 8 bases and V by 10 bases; bases with no gene match: 11. The germline CDR1 and CDR2 sequences are MNHEY and SVGAGI. This CDR3 has 15 residues.